The clone carrying this T cell receptor (beta chain) has only one observation. The data are from a study of control samples from healthy donors and cancer patients. TCRdb's copy holds only in-frame clones and misses some; the assay was immunoSEQ multiplex PCR. The sample carries 130,000 to 150,000 clones, over 90% recorded once. After removal of 2 bases from V and 7 bases from J, the junction contained 11 bases not matched to a gene. CDR3 length: 15 residues. Germline values: CDR1 SQVTM, CDR2 ANQGSEA. This receptor was identified in a man aged 55 to 69 with colorectal cancer. The V gene is TRBV29-1, the J gene TRBJ2-7, with TRBD2 matching over 10 bases. The specimen sequenced was PBMCs. The CDR3 DNA sequence: TGCAGCGTTGAAAGGGGCCTAGCGGGGGATAGTGAGCAGTACTTC. It translates to CSVERGLAGDSEQYF.